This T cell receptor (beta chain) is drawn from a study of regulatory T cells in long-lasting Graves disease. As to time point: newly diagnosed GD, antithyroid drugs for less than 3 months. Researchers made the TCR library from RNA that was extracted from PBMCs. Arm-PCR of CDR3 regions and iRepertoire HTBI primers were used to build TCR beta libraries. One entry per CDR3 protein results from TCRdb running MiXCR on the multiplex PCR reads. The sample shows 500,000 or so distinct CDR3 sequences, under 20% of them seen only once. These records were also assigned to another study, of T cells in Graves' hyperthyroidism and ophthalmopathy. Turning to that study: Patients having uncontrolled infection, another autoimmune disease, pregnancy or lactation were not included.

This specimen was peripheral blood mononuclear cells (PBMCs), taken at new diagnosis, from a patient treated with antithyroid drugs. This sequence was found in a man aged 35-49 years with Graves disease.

The CDR3 bases are TGTGCCAGTAGTAGGGAGTCCGGGACAACCTCAAAAACAGATACGCAGTATTTT. Translated: CASSRESGTTSKTDTQYF. The genes are TRBV19 and TRBJ2-3; perhaps TRBD1 as D (6 bases). The CDR3 sequence is 18 residues long. V gave up 4 bases and J gave up 3 bases, with 23 bases separating them. Per germline, CDR1 LNHDA and CDR2 SQIVND (reference sequence). Together with reference TRBV19 and TRBJ2-3, the CDR3 gives the full variable domain: DGGITQSPKYLFRKEGQNVTLSCEQNLNHDAMYWYRQDPGQGLRLIYYSQIVNDFQKGDIAEGYSVSREKKESFPLTVTSAQKNPTAFYLCASSRESGTTSKTDTQYFGPGTRLTVL.